This T cell receptor beta chain was obtained from a study of blood T cell repertoires in COVID-19. Study at large: The United States, Italy and Spain provided the acute and convalescent COVID-19 samples. Nucleic acid was either cDNA or gDNA, and it came from T cells, B-cell-depleted T cells, or PBMCs.

In the original analysis: It was from reference gene primer amplification that nucleated cell counts were estimated. Some clones are missing from TCRdb's copy, which holds only in-frame ones; the method was immunoSEQ multiplex PCR. That table supplies the V and J calls and clone size; D and trimming were determined from the DNA. The sample has around 150,000 clones, approximately 82% seen once. Enrolled during active infection, Seattle patients were then followed longitudinally. Sequencing was carried out using peripheral blood. The receptor was isolated from a woman in her thirties or forties with COVID-19, enrolled during active disease.

CDR3 coding DNA: TGTGCCAGCAGCTTGGCTTACCCGGGTGATGGCTACACCTTC. Its translation: CASSLAYPGDGYTF. The chain is built from TRBV5-4 and TRBJ1-2; D is undetermined. CDR3 size: 14 residues. Germline V CDR1 and CDR2: SGHNT, YYREEE (reference sequence). The V and J ends lost 0 bases and 6 bases respectively, with 12 bases between them.